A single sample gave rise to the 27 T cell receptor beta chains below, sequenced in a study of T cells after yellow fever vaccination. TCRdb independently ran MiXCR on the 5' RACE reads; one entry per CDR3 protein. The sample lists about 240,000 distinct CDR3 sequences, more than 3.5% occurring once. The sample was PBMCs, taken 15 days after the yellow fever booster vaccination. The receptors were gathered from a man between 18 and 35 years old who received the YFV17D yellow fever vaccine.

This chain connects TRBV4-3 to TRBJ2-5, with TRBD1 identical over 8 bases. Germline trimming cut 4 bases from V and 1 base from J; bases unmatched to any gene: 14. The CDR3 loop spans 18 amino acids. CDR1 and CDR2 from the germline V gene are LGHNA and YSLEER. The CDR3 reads CASSPFNYPTGVQETQYF. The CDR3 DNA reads TGCGCCAGCAGCCCCTTTAACTATCCGACAGGGGTCCAAGAGACCCAGTACTTC.

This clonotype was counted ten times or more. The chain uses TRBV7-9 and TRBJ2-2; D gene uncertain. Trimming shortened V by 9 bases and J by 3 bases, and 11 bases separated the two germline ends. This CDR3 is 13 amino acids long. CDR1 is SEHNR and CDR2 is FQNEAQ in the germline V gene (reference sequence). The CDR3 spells CASPPKDTGELFF. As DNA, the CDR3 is TGTGCCAGTCCCCCAAAGGACACCGGGGAGCTGTTTTTT.

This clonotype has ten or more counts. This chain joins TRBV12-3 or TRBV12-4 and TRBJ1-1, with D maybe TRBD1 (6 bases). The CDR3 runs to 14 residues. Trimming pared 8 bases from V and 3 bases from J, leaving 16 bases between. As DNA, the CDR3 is TGTGCCAGCGGCCCACAGGGCCTATACACTGAAGCTTTCTTT. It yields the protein CASGPQGLYTEAFF.

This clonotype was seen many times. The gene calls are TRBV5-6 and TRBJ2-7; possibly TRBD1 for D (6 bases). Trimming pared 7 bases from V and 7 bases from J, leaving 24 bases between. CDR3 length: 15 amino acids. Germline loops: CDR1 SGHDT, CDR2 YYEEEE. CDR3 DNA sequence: TGTGCCAGCTCAGCTCGGCGGTTCCAGGGGAAAGAGCAGTACGTC. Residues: CASSARRFQGKEQYV.

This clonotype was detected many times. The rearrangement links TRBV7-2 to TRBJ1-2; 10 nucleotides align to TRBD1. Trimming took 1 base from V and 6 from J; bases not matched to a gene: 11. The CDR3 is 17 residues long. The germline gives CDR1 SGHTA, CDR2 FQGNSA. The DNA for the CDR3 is TGTGCCAGCAGCTTAGGGGGACAGGGGTTAAAGAAGCATGGCTACACCTTC. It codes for CASSLGGQGLKKHGYTF.

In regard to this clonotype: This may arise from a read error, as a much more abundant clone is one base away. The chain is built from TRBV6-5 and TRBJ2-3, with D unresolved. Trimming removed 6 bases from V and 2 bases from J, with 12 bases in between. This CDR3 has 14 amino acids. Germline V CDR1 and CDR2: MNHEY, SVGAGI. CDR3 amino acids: CASRPSGFTDTQYF. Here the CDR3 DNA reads TGTGCCAGCAGGCCCTCAGGATTCACAGATACGCAGTATTTT.

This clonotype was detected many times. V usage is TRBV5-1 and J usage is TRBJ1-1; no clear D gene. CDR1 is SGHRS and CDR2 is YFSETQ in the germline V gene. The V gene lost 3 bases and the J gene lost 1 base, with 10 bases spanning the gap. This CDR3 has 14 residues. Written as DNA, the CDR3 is TGCGCCAGCAGCTGGAGGACGGCGAACACTGAAGCTTTCTTT. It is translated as CASSWRTANTEAFF.

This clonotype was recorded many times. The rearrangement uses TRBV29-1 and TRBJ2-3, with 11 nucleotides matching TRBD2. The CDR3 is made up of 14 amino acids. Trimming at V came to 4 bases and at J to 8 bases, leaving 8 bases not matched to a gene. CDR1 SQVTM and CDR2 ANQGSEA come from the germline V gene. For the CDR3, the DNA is TGCAGCGTTGGCGGGACTAGCGGTACGGTTACGCAGTATTTT. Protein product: CSVGGTSGTVTQYF.

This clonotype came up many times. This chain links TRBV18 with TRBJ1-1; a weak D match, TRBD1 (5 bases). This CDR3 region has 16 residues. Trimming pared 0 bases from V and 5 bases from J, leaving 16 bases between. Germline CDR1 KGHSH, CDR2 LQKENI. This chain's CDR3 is CASSPPASSRGTEAFF. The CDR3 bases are TGTGCCAGCTCACCACCTGCAAGCTCGCGGGGGACTGAAGCTTTCTTT.

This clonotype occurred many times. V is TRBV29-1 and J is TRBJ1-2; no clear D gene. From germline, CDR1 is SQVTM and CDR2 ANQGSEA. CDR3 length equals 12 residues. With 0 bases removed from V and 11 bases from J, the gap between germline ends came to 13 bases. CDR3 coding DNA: TGCAGCGTTGAAGAAGGCCTGCCGGCTTACACCTTC. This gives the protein CSVEEGLPAYTF.

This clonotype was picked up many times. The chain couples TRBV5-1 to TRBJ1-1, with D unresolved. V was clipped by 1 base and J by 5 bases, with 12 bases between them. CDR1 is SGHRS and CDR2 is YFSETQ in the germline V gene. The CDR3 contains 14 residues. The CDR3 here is CASSLSLVKTEAFF. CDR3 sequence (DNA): TGCGCCAGCAGCTTGAGTCTTGTAAAGACTGAAGCTTTCTTT. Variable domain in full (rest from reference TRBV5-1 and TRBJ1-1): KAGVTQTPRYLIKTRGQQVTLSCSPISGHRSVSWYQQTPGQGLQFLFEYFSETQRNKGNFPGRFSGRQFSNSRSEMNVSTLELGDSALYLCASSLSLVKTEAFFGQGTRLTVV.

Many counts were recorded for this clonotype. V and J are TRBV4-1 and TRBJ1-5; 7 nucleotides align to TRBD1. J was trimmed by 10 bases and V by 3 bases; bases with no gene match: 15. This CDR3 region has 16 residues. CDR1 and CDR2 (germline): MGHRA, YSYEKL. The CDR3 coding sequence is TGCGCCAGCAGCCAGGCATCGACAGGGAAACTTTATCCCCAGCATTTT. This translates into CASSQASTGKLYPQHF.

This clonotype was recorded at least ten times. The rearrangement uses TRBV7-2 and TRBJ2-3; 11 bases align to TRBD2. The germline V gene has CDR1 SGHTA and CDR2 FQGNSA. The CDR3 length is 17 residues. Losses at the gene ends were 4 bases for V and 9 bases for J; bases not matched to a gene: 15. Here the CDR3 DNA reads TGTGCCAGCAGCTCATCTAGCGGGGGGCCGTCAGAGTTGACGCAGTATTTT. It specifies CASSSSSGGPSELTQYF.

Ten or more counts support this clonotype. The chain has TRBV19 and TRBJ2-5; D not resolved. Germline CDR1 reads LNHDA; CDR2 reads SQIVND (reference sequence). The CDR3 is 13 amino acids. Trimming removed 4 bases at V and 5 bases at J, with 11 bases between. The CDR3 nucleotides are TGTGCCAGTAGTAACAAAGCCGCGGAGACCCAGTACTTC. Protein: CASSNKAAETQYF.

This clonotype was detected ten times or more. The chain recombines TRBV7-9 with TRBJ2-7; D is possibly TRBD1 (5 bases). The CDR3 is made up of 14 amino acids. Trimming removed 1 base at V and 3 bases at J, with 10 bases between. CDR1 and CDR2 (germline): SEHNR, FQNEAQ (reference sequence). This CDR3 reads CASSLDRGLYEQYF. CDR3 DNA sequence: TGTGCCAGCAGCTTAGATAGGGGTCTCTACGAGCAGTACTTC.

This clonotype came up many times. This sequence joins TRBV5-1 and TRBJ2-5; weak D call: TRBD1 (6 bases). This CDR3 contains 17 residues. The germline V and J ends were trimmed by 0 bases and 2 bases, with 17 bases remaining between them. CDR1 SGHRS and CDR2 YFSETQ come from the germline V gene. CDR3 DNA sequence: TGCGCCAGCAGCTTGGCCGGGACAACCGTGTCTCAAGAGACCCAGTACTTC. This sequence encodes CASSLAGTTVSQETQYF.

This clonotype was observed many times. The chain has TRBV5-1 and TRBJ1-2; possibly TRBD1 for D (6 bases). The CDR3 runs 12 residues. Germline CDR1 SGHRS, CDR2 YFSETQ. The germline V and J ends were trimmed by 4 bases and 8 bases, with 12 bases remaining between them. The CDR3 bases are TGCGCCAGCAGCCCGGACAGTGGAGGCTACACCTTC. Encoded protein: CASSPDSGGYTF.

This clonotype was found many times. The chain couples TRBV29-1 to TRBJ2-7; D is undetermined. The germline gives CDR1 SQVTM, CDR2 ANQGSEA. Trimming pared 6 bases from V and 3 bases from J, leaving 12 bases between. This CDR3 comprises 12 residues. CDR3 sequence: CSVRLPRYEQYF. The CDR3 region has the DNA TGCAGCGTCCGACTCCCTCGCTACGAGCAGTACTTC.

CDR3 DNA: TGTGCCAGCGGGTTTTGGGGCGGTCAGCCCCAGCATTTT. It is translated as CASGFWGGQPQHF. This sequence joins TRBV12-3 or TRBV12-4 and TRBJ1-5, with D maybe TRBD1 (5 bases). The CDR3 is 13 residues long. The V gene lost 8 bases and the J gene lost 6 bases, with 14 bases spanning the gap.

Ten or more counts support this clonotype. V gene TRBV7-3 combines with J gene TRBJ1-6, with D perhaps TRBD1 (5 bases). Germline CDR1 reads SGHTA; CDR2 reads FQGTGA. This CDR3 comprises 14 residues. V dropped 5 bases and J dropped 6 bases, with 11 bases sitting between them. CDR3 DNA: TGTGCCAGCAGCCCGGGGGGTATTAATTCACCCCTCCACTTT. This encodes CASSPGGINSPLHF.

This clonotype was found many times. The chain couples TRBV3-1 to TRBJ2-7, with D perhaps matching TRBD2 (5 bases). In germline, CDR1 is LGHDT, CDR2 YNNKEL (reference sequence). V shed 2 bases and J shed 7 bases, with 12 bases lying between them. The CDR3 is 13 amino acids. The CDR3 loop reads CASSQTISGEQYV. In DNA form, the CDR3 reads TGTGCCAGCAGCCAAACTATCTCGGGGGAGCAGTACGTC.

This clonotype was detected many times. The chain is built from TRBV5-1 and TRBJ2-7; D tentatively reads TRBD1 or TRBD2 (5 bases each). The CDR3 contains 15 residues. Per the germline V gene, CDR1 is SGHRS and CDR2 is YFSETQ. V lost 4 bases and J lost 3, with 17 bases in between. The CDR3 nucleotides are TGCGCCAGCAGCCCGGTGGTTGGGGGAGACTACGAGCAGTACTTC. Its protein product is CASSPVVGGDYEQYF.

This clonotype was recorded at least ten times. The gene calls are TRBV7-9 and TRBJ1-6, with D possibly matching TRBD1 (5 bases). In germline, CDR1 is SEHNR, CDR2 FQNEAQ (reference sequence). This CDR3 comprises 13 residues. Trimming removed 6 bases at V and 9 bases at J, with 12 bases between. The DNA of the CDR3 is TGTGCCAGCAGACCGGGGGGTGTTTCACCCCTCCACTTT. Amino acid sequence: CASRPGGVSPLHF.

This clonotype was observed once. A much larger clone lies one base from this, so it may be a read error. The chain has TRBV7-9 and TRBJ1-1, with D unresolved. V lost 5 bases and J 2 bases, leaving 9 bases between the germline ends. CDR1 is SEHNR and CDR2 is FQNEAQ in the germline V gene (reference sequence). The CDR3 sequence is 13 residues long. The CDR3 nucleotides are TGTGCCAGCAGCCCTTGGTTTAACACTGAAGCTTTCTTT. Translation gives CASSPWFNTEAFF.

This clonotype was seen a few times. DNA of the CDR3: TGTGCCAGCAGCTTGGGGGGACAGGACCTCGGGGAGCTGTTTTTT. Translating gives CASSLGGQDLGELFF. The chain carries TRBV5-4 and TRBJ2-2; 8 bases align to TRBD1. Germline V lookup: CDR1 SGHNT, CDR2 YYREEE (reference sequence). The CDR3 runs 15 residues. V trimming: 0 bases; J trimming: 7 bases; junction bases outside the gene matches: 5.

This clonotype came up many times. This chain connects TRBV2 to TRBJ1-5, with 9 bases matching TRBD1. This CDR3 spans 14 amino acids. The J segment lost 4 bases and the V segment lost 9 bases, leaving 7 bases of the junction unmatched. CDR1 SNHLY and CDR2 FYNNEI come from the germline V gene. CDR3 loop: CASLPTGGNQPQHF. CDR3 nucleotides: TGTGCCAGTCTGCCGACAGGGGGAAATCAGCCCCAGCATTTT.

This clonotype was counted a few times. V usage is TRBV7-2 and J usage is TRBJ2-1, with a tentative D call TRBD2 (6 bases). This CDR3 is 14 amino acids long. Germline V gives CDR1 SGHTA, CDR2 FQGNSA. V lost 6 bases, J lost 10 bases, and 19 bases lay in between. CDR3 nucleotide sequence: TGTGCCAGCAGACAGGTCTCCTACGGAGGGGAGCAGTTCTTC. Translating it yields CASRQVSYGGEQFF.